This TCR beta chain was profiled in a study of cytomegalovirus exposure and HLA in healthy donors. Findings and caveats of the study: A later analysis appeared to link common viral pathogens to several of the most significant clusters.

Of note for this clone: Antigen: not known.

Amplification used 60 Vbeta primers and 13 Jbeta primers. Sequencing used immunoSEQ multiplex PCR; TCRdb keeps in-frame clones, though not all of them. The sample yields 170,000 or so clones, about four fifths seen once. The germline V gene encodes CDR1 SGHRS and CDR2 YFSETQ. Trimming cost V 4 bases and J 4 bases, with 14 bases left between them. The CDR3 consists of 14 residues. These donors, healthy bone marrow donors, were studied. Material for sequencing was PBMCs. J is TRBJ1-1 and V is TRBV5-1; D gene ambiguous. The sequence derives from a man aged 30 to 39 in good health and CMV-seropositive. The CDR3 bases are TGCGCCAGCAGCCTAAGCCCGGAGCGCACTGAAGCTTTCTTT. Protein sequence: CASSLSPERTEAFF.